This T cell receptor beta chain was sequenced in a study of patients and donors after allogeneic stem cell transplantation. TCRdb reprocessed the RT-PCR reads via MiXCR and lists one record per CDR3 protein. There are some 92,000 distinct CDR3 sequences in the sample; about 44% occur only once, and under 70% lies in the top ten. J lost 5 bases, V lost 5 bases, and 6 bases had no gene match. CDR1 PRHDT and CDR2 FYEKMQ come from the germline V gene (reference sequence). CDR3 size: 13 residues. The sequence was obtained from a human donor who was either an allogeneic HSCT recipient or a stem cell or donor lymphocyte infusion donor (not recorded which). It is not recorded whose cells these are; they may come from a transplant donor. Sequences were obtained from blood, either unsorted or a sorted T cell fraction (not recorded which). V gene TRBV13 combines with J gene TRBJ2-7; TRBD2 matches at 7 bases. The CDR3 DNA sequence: TGTGCCAGCAGCCCACCGGGAGGACACGAGCAGTACTTC. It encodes CASSPPGGHEQYF. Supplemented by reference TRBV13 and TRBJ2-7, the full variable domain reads AAGVIQSPRHLIKEKRETATLKCYPIPRHDTVYWYQQGPGQDPQFLISFYEKMQSDKGSIPDRFSAQQFSDYHSELNMSSLELGDSALYFCASSPPGGHEQYFGPGTRLTVT.